This TCR beta chain derives from a study of T cell repertoires in cytomegalovirus infection. Study at large: Matching HLA type and CMV infection were both indicated by public TCR beta signatures.

One entry per CDR3 protein, called by TCRdb with MiXCR from the reads. The sample holds approximately 340,000 distinct CDR3 sequences, about 29% seen once. The ends were cut back, 6 bases at V and 2 bases at J, with 26 bases in the middle. The CDR3 is made up of 19 amino acids. The germline CDR1 and CDR2 sequences are MDHEN and SYDVKM. On this clonotype: No antigen is known for it.

Sequences were derived from cultured PBMCs, sampled from culture after CMV antigen stimulation. The V call is TRBV28, the J call TRBJ1-3; D remains unclear. The receptor was derived from a human donor in good health (CMV status not recorded). Some clones in this sample may be carry-over from other donors' samples. The CDR3 loop reads CASSLTLLGSLRAGNTIYF. In nucleotides, the CDR3 is TGTGCCAGCAGCCTTACTCTCCTCGGGAGCCTGAGAGCTGGAAACACCATATATTTT.